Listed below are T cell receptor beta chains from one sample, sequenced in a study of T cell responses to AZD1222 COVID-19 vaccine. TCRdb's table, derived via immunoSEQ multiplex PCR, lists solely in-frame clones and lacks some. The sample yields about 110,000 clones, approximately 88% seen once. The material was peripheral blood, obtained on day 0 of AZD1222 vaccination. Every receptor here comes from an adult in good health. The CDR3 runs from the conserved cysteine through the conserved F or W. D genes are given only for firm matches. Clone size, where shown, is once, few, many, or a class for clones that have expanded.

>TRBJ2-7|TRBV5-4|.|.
CASSRQDYEQYF
TGTGCCAGCAGCCGACAGGACTACGAGCAGTACTTC
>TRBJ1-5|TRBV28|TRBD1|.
CASSPPLGQGDQPQHF
TGTGCCAGCAGTCCTCCCCTGGGACAGGGGGATCAGCCCCAGCATTTT
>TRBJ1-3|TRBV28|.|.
CASRTPGTDSGNTIYF
TGTGCCAGCCGAACTCCCGGGACGGACTCTGGAAACACCATATATTTT
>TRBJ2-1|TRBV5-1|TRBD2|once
CASSFGTSGSRDEQFF
TGCGCCAGCAGCTTCGGGACTAGCGGGAGTCGTGATGAGCAGTTCTTC
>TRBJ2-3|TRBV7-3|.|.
CASSLTGGVDTQYF
TGTGCCAGCAGCTTAACCGGTGGGGTGGATACGCAGTATTTT
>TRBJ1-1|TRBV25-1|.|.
CASSDAGVNTEAFF
TGTGCCAGCAGTGATGCAGGAGTGAACACTGAAGCTTTCTTT
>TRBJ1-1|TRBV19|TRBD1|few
CASSPGQGATEAFF
TGTGCCAGTAGTCCGGGACAGGGTGCGACTGAAGCTTTCTTT
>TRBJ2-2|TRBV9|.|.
CASSEGTWTGELFF
TGTGCCAGCAGCGAGGGGACGTGGACCGGGGAGCTGTTTTTT
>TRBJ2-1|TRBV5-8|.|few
CASKEGASYNEQFF
TGTGCCAGCAAGGAGGGGGCGTCCTACAATGAGCAGTTCTTC
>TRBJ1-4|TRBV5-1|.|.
CASSLEGNGEKLFF
TGCGCCAGCAGCTTGGAGGGGAACGGTGAAAAACTGTTTTTT
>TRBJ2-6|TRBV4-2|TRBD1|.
CASSQASTGGVGANVLTF
TGTGCCAGCAGCCAAGCCTCTACAGGGGGCGTTGGGGCCAACGTCCTGACTTTC
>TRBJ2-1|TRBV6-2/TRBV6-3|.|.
CASSAGQIYNEQFF
TGTGCCAGCAGTGCGGGACAGATCTACAATGAGCAGTTCTTC
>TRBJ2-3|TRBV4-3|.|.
CASSQDARDSTDTQYF
TGCGCCAGCAGCCAAGACGCCAGGGATAGCACAGATACGCAGTATTTT
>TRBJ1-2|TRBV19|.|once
CASRLLDGKYGYTF
TGTGCCAGTAGGCTTTTGGACGGCAAATATGGCTACACCTTC
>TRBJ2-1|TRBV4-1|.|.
CASSQAPAGLREQFF
TGCGCCAGCAGCCAAGCTCCAGCGGGCCTAAGGGAGCAGTTCTTC
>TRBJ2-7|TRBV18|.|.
CASSPQGTGSVVEQYF
TGTGCCAGCTCACCGCAAGGAACAGGGTCGGTGGTCGAGCAGTACTTC
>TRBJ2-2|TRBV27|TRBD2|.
CASSQGLAVNTGELFF
TGTGCCAGCAGTCAGGGACTAGCGGTGAACACCGGGGAGCTGTTTTTT
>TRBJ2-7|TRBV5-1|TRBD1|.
CASSLNRGEQYF
TGCGCCAGCAGCTTGAACAGGGGCGAGCAGTACTTC
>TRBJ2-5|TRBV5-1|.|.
CASSLSPSRETQYF
TGCGCCAGCAGCTTGAGTCCAAGCCGGGAGACCCAGTACTTC
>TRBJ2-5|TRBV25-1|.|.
CASSEHGEETQYF
TGTGCCAGCAGTGAGCACGGTGAAGAGACCCAGTACTTC
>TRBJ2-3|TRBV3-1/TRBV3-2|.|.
CASSPPGTDTQYF
TGTGCCAGCAGCCCGCCCGGCACAGATACGCAGTATTTT
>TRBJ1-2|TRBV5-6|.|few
CASSFEQYYGYTF
TGTGCCAGCAGCTTTGAACAGTACTATGGCTACACCTTC
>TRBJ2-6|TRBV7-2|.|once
CASSSYRAGANVLTF
TGTGCCAGCAGCTCCTACAGGGCTGGGGCCAACGTCCTGACTTTC
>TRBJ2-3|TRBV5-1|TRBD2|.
CASSLAAVAGGSDTQYF
TGCGCCAGCAGCTTGGCCGCGGTAGCGGGAGGGAGTGATACGCAGTATTTT
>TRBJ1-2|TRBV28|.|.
CASSKGGLNYGYTF
TGTGCCAGCTCCAAAGGGGGACTAAACTATGGCTACACCTTC
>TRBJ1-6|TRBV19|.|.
CASSKDGENSPLHF
TGTGCCAGTAGTAAGGACGGGGAGAATTCACCCCTCCACTTT
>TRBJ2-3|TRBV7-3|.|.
CASSRSGSTDTQYF
TGTGCCAGCAGCCGTAGCGGAAGCACAGATACGCAGTATTTT
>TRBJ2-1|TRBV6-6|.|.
CASSSDYLYNEQFF
TGTGCCAGCAGTTCAGACTACCTCTACAATGAGCAGTTCTTC
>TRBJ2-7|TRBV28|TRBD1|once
CASSLRDRFLYEQYF
TGTGCCAGCAGTTTGCGGGACAGGTTCCTCTACGAGCAGTACTTC
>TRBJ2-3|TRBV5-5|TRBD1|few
CASSLVRTGGLDTQYF
TGTGCCAGCAGCTTGGTCAGGACAGGGGGCTTAGATACGCAGTATTTT
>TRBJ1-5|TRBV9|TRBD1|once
CASSVASGQDLNNQPQHF
TGTGCCAGCAGCGTAGCGTCGGGACAGGACTTAAATAATCAGCCCCAGCATTTT
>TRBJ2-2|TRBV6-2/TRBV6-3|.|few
CASSWRSGDTGELFF
TGTGCCAGCAGTTGGCGGAGTGGGGACACCGGGGAGCTGTTTTTT
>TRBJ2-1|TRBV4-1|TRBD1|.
CASSRGGQGANEQFF
TGCGCCAGCAGCCGAGGAGGACAGGGGGCTAATGAGCAGTTCTTC
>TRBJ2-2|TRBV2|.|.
CASSVVPRTGELFF
TGTGCCAGCAGTGTAGTTCCTAGAACCGGGGAGCTGTTTTTT
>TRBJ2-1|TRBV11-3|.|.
CASSYVGAEQFF
TGTGCCAGCAGCTACGTTGGGGCTGAGCAGTTCTTC
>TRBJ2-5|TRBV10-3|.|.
CAISEWTGQETQYF
TGTGCCATCAGTGAGTGGACTGGACAAGAGACCCAGTACTTC
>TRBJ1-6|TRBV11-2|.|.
CASSPISQGAAPLHF
TGTGCCAGCAGCCCTATTAGCCAGGGAGCGGCACCCCTCCACTTT
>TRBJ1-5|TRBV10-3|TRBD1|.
CAISEEDRGNQPQHF
TGTGCCATCAGTGAGGAGGACAGGGGAAATCAGCCCCAGCATTTT
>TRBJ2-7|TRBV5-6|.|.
CASSTPTRTANEQYF
TGTGCCAGCAGCACGCCAACTCGGACAGCCAACGAGCAGTACTTC
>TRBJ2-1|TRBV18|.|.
CASSPFEDYNEQFF
TGTGCCAGCTCACCGTTCGAAGATTACAATGAGCAGTTCTTC
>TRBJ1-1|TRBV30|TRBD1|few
CAWSAGWQGAGEAFF
TGTGCCTGGAGCGCGGGTTGGCAGGGGGCTGGTGAAGCTTTCTTT
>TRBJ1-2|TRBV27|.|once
CASSLRGQARYGYTF
TGTGCCAGCAGTTTAAGAGGACAAGCCCGCTATGGCTACACCTTC
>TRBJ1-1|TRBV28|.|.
CASRLDTEAFF
TGTGCCAGCAGGCTGGACACTGAAGCTTTCTTT
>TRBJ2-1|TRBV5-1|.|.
CASSTIVGYEQFF
TGCGCCAGCAGCACAATAGTCGGGTATGAGCAGTTCTTC
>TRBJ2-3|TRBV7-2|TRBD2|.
CASSLGRLAGGPSTDTQYF
TGTGCCAGCAGCTTAGGCCGCTTAGCGGGAGGGCCTAGCACAGATACGCAGTATTTT
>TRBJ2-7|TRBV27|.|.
CASSHHPGQTYEQYF
TGTGCCAGCAGTCACCATCCTGGTCAGACCTACGAGCAGTACTTC
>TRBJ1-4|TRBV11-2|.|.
CASSLRDFSQGTEKLFF
TGTGCCAGCAGCTTAAGGGATTTCAGCCAGGGCACTGAAAAACTGTTTTTT
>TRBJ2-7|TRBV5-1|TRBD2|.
CASSQLAGLRGEQYF
TGCGCCAGCAGCCAACTAGCGGGACTCCGCGGGGAGCAGTACTTC
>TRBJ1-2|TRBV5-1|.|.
CASSLENYGYTF
TGCGCCAGCAGCTTGGAGAACTATGGCTACACCTTC
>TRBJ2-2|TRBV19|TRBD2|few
CASSKLPGLSNTGELFF
TGTGCCAGTAGTAAATTACCGGGACTATCGAACACCGGGGAGCTGTTTTTT
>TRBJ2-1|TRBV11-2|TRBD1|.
CASSQTTGGYEQFF
TGTGCCAGCAGCCAAACCACAGGGGGTTACGAGCAGTTCTTC
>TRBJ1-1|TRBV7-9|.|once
CASSLVVGLNTEAFF
TGTGCCAGCAGTCTAGTGGTAGGGTTGAACACTGAAGCTTTCTTT
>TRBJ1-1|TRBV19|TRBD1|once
CASMDRRNTEAFF
TGTGCCAGTATGGACAGGCGAAACACTGAAGCTTTCTTT
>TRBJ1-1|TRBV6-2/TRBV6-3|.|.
CASSYSNSRAQLNTEAFF
TGTGCCAGCAGTTACTCGAATTCCAGGGCGCAGTTGAACACTGAAGCTTTCTTT